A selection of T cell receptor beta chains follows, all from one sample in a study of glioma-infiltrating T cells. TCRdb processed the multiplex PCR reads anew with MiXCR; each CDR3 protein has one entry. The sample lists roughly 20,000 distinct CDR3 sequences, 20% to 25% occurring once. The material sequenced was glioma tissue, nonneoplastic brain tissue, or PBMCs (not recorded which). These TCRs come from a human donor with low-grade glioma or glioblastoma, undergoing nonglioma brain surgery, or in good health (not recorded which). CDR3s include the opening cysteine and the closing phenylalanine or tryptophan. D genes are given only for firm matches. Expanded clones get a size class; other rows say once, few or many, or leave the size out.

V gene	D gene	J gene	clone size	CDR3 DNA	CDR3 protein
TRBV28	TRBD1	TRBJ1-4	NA	TGTGCCAGCAGTCCCCCCGGGACAGGGGAAAAACTGTTTTTT	CASSPPGTGEKLFF
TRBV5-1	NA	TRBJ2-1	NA	TGCGCCAGCAGCCTGGAGGGACCCTACAATGAGCAGTTCTTC	CASSLEGPYNEQFF
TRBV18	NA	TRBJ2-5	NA	TGTGCCAGCTCACTAGGGTTCGGAGAGACCCAGTACTTC	CASSLGFGETQYF
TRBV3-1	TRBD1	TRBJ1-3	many	TGTGCCAGCAGCCAAGGACAGGGGAAGGGCCACTCTTCTGGAAACACCATATATTTT	CASSQGQGKGHSSGNTIYF
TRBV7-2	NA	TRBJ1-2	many	TGTGCCAGCAGCGCGGACAGAGCTAACTATGGCTACACCTTC	CASSADRANYGYTF
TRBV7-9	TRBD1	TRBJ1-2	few	TGTGCCAGCAGCACCGGACAGGGACTATATGGCTACACCTTC	CASSTGQGLYGYTF
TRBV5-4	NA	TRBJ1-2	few	TGTGCCAGCAGCTTACAAATAACCCTAGAGGGGGGCTATGGCTACACCTTC	CASSLQITLEGGYGYTF
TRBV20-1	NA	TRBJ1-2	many	TGCAGTGCTAGAGATTACGGTTTAGGAAGGGATCTTTATGGCTACACCTTC	CSARDYGLGRDLYGYTF
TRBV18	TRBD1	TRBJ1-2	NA	TGTGCCAGCTCAACAATACAGGGGGGAAGCTATGGCTACACCTTC	CASSTIQGGSYGYTF
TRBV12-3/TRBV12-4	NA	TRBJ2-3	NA	TGTGCCAGCAGTTTTGGGTCCCGTAGCACAGATACGCAGTATTTT	CASSFGSRSTDTQYF
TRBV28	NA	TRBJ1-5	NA	TGTGCCAGCAGTCCGGACACGGGGCCCAATCAGCCCCAGCATTTT	CASSPDTGPNQPQHF
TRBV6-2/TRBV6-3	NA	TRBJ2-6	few	TGTGCCAGCAGTTCCAGGGAAACTGGGGCCAACGTCCTGACTTTC	CASSSRETGANVLTF
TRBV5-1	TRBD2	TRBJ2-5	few	TGCGCCAGCAGAATGACTAGCGGGGGGGAAGAGACCCAGTACTTC	CASRMTSGGEETQYF
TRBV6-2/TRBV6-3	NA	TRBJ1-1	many	TGTGCCAGCAGTTACGGGCCGTTCACTGAAGCTTTCTTT	CASSYGPFTEAFF
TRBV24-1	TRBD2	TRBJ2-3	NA	TGTGCCACCATTGACCCGGGACTAGCAGATACGCAGTATTTT	CATIDPGLADTQYF
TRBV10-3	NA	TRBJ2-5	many	TGTGCCATCAGTGAGAACGAGGAAGAGACCCAGTACTTC	CAISENEEETQYF
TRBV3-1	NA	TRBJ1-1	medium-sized	TGTGCCAGCCGCCTGAAAGCGCACACTGAAGCTTTCTTT	CASRLKAHTEAFF
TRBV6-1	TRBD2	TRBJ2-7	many	TGTGCCAGCAGATCCGGGACTAGCGGGGGAAACGAGCAGTACTTC	CASRSGTSGGNEQYF
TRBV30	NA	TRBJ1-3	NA	TGTGCCTGGACCTTGGACTCTGGAAACACCATATATTTT	CAWTLDSGNTIYF
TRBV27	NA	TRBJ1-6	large	TGTGCCAGCTCTTGGCAGGGACTTAATTCACCCCTCCACTTT	CASSWQGLNSPLHF
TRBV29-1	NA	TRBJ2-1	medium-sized	TGCAGCCTTATACAGGCTCACAATGAGCAGTTCTTC	CSLIQAHNEQFF
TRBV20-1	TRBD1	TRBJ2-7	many	TGCAGTACTACAGGGGCGCCCTCCTACGAGCAGTACTTC	CSTTGAPSYEQYF
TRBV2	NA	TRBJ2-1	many	TGTGCCAGCAGTGTTCACAGCGTTAACAATGAGCAGTTCTTC	CASSVHSVNNEQFF
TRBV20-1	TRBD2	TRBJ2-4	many	TGCAGTGCTAGAGATGCTAGCGGGGGGGACCTAGCCAAAAACATTCAGTACTTC	CSARDASGGDLAKNIQYF
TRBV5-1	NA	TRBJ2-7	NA	TGCGCCAGCAGCTTCAAAGTCCCCCACGAGCAGTACTTC	CASSFKVPHEQYF
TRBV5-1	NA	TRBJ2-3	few	TGCGCCAGCAGGAGACAAACAGATACGCAGTATTTT	CASRRQTDTQYF
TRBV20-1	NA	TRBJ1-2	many	TGCAGTGCCGGAGGACACTCCTATGGCTACACCTTC	CSAGGHSYGYTF
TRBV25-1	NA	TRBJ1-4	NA	TGTGCCAGCAGTCCGAAGTATCTCGAAAAACTGTTTTTT	CASSPKYLEKLFF
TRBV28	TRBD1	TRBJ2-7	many	TGTGCCAGCAGTTCGGGACAGGGGGTCCCCTACGAGCAGTACTTC	CASSSGQGVPYEQYF
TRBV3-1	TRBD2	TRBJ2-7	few	TGTGCCAGCAGCCAAGCCGGGGGGGGCCTTGAGCAGTACTTC	CASSQAGGGLEQYF
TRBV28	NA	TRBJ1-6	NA	TGTGCCAGCAGTCCCAGCCCGTGGGGAGCGAATAATTCACCCCTCCACTTT	CASSPSPWGANNSPLHF
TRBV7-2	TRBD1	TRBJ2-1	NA	TGTGCCAGCAGCGCCCGGGACAGGGGTTCCTACAATGAGCAGTTCTTC	CASSARDRGSYNEQFF
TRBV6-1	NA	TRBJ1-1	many	TGTGCCAGCACCCAAGCATTAGGGTTTCAGGGTCTCTACACTGAAGCTTTCTTT	CASTQALGFQGLYTEAFF
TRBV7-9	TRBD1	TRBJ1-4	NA	TGTGCCAGCAGCCCCCCAGGACAGGGATTTATTGAAAAACTGTTTTTT	CASSPPGQGFIEKLFF
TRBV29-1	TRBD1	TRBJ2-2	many	TGCAGCGCAAAGGACAGGCTGAACACCGGGGAGCTGTTTTTT	CSAKDRLNTGELFF
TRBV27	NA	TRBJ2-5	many	TGTGCCAGCAGTTTATTGTTTGGGTCCTCCCAAGAGACCCAGTACTTC	CASSLLFGSSQETQYF
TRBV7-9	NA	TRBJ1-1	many	TGTGCCAGCAGCTTATGGGGGGAAGGTGAAGCTTTCTTT	CASSLWGEGEAFF
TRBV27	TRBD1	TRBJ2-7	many	TGTGCCAGCAGTCCGCGGGACAGGGGGCTTGAGCAGTACTTC	CASSPRDRGLEQYF
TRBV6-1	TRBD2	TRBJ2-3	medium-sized	TGTGCCAGCAGCCCCGCCGGACTAGCGGGGGATGCAGATACGCAGTATTTT	CASSPAGLAGDADTQYF
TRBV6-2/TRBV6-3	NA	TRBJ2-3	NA	TGTGCCAGCAGTTACTCGAGAGAAGAAAACACGGATACGCAGTATTTT	CASSYSREENTDTQYF
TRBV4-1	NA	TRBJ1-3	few	TGCGCCAGCAGCTCCCCGAACCGGGTCTCTGGAAACACCATATATTTT	CASSSPNRVSGNTIYF
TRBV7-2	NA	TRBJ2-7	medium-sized	TGTGCCAGCAGCTTAGGAAGCAGGGAGCAGTACTTC	CASSLGSREQYF